This TCR beta chain was profiled in a study of blood T cell repertoires in COVID-19. Study background: Samples came from the United States, Italy and Spain, spanning acute and convalescent COVID-19. T cells, B-cell-depleted T cells, or PBMCs provided the cDNA or gDNA that served as material.

This CDR3 region has 17 residues. CDR1 is SGHDT and CDR2 is YYEEEE in the germline V gene. Trimming took 5 bases from V and 0 from J; bases not matched to a gene: 9. Study processing details: Nucleated cell number was recorded as an estimate derived from reference gene primer amplification. The method was immunoSEQ multiplex PCR; TCRdb's version includes in-frame clones alone and lacks a portion of them. V, J and clone size are those of that table, while D and trimming were read from the DNA. The sample includes 150,000 or so clones, nearly 85% of them seen just once. Material for sequencing was peripheral blood. The chain is built from TRBV5-6 and TRBJ2-5, with 11 bases aligning to TRBD2. This TCR derives from a human donor in a cohort sampled during active COVID-19. Here the CDR3 DNA reads TGTGCCAGCAGTTACTCGTCTAGCGGGGGGTACCAAGAGACCCAGTACTTC. Its protein is CASSYSSSGGYQETQYF.